This entry lists 7 T cell receptor beta chains sequenced from one sample in a study of T cell responses to AZD1222 COVID-19 vaccine. Some clones are missing from TCRdb's copy, which holds only in-frame ones; the method was immunoSEQ multiplex PCR. Of 95,000 to 150,000 clones in the sample, approximately 90% were seen once. The sample was peripheral blood, taken on day 0 of AZD1222 vaccination. These receptor sequences come from an adult in good health.

The V gene is TRBV12-3 or TRBV12-4, the J gene TRBJ1-2, with a tentative D call TRBD1 (5 bases). The length of the CDR3 is 13 residues. Trimming cost V 3 bases and J 7 bases, with 12 bases left between them. CDR3 amino acids: CASSLGRGGGYTF. CDR3 DNA: TGTGCCAGCAGTTTGGGAAGGGGTGGTGGCTACACCTTC.

The chain carries TRBV7-2 and TRBJ2-5; a possible D gene is TRBD2 (5 bases). Looked up from germline, CDR1 is SGHTA and CDR2 is FQGNSA. The CDR3 has 13 amino acids. Trimming took 6 bases from V and 5 from J, leaving 13 bases between them. In DNA form, the CDR3 reads TGTGCCAGCAGGAGTAGCGTTGGCGAGACCCAGTACTTC. Amino acids: CASRSSVGETQYF.

Of note for this clone: At the DNA level, this CDR3 is encoded by other sequences in the same sample as well. CDR3 in DNA: TGTGCCAGCAGCCCGTCCTACGAGCAGTACTTC. This codes for CASSPSYEQYF. The chain combines TRBV7-2 with TRBJ2-7; no firm D call. V dropped 5 bases and J dropped 1 base, with 3 bases sitting between them. Germline assignment: CDR1 SGHTA and CDR2 FQGNSA. This CDR3 comprises 11 residues.

The rearrangement links TRBV12-5 to TRBJ1-1; TRBD1 matches 7 bases. The V segment lost 7 bases and the J segment 7 bases; nucleotides outside the gene matches: 9. From germline, CDR1 is LGHNT and CDR2 FRNRAP. The CDR3 covers 13 residues. CDR3 nucleotides: TGTGCTAGTGCCGCAGGGGGGGGAAGTGAAGCTTTCTTT. It translates to CASAAGGGSEAFF.

The chain links TRBV10-1 to TRBJ2-1; D could derive from TRBD1 or TRBD2 (6 bases each). The V end lost 4 bases, the J end lost 7 bases, and 11 bases lay between the germline ends. CDR3 length equals 13 residues. Per germline, CDR1 WNHNN and CDR2 SYGVQD (reference sequence). In nucleotides, the CDR3 is TGCGCCAGCAGTGCGGGGGCCGGTAATGAGCAGTTCTTC. This encodes CASSAGAGNEQFF.

The chain links TRBV7-2 to TRBJ2-3; D is ambiguous. The length of the CDR3 is 15 residues. V gave up 1 base and J gave up 2 bases, with 10 bases separating them. Per the germline V gene, CDR1 is SGHTA and CDR2 is FQGNSA. CDR3 bases: TGTGCCAGCAGCTTAGGACCCTCCTACACAGATACGCAGTATTTT. Encoded protein: CASSLGPSYTDTQYF.

This chain uses TRBV5-1 with TRBJ1-6, with 7 bases aligning to TRBD1. The germline CDR1 and CDR2 sequences are SGHRS and YFSETQ. V lost 4 bases and J lost 10; bases outside the gene matches: 11. The CDR3 runs to 15 residues. CDR3 bases: TGCGCCAGCAGCGTCGGGGACAGTACGCGGTCACCCCTCCACTTT. Protein sequence: CASSVGDSTRSPLHF.